The entry below gives a single TCR beta chain sequence along with its context. Ten or more counts support this clonotype. Its cognate antigen has yet to be identified. Base-call qualities are not available, and no considerably larger clone is one nucleotide away. The CDR3 contains 15 residues, cysteine and phenylalanine counted. The DNA shown is the 45-base CDR3, in frame from base 1. Relative to germline, V is 4 bases shorter and J is 4 bases shorter, with 17 bases between their ends. According to the germline V gene, CDR1 reads SGHRS and CDR2 reads YFSETQ. The data derive from a study of neurological immune-mediated disorders (dated by TCRdb to between 2019 and 2020). With respect to the entire study: Of the 35 or so multiple sclerosis patients, 31 had relapsing-remitting MS and 3 had secondary progressive MS. The study compared peripheral blood TCR-beta repertoires of HTLV-I-associated myelopathy (HAM/TSP) patients, multiple sclerosis patients and healthy controls using UMI-based sequencing. The roughly 99 TCR-beta libraries covered PBMC samples along with longitudinal samples, technical triplicates, and paired sorted CD4+ and CD8+ T-cell subsets. The cohort comprised 68 subjects: some 15 HAM/TSP patients, roughly 34 multiple sclerosis patients and around 20 healthy controls.

For the unsorted PBMC libraries, 2 million PBMCs were stored in RNAlater at -80 degrees C until RNA extraction and were used to generate the libraries. Multiple sclerosis patients were enrolled in a US clinical protocol evaluating disease progression by magnetic resonance imaging. Peripheral blood was subjected to Ficoll-Hypaque density gradient centrifugation to isolate PBMCs, which were then cryopreserved in liquid nitrogen. What the research found in general, with its limitations: No identical CDR3 amino acid sequences were shared among expanded clones across subjects, suggesting private TCR-beta repertoires in all groups. No association of the MS cluster with clinical or MRI features was observed, and the need for larger cohorts was stated by the authors. In phylogenetic analysis, the repertoires of 18 of 34 MS patients grouped into a cluster of related CDR3 sequences, which suggests a possible signature at the repertoire level. TCR clonal expansion was highest in HAM/TSP patients and lowest in MS patients, with MS patients falling below even healthy controls.

To synthesize cDNA, template-switch 5'RACE was performed with a primer carrying a 10-nucleotide random unique molecular identifier so that each TCR transcript was tagged. Every sequencing run yielded over 170 million TCR-beta sequences covering 15-18 subjects. The RNeasy kit was used to extract total RNA. The KAPA Real-time Library Amplification kit was used to amplify TCR-beta VDJ regions with primers for the TCR constant region and the 5'RACE anchor. Sample indexes and Illumina adaptors were added in a first PCR, after which library yield was increased in a second PCR. The roughly 650 bp TCR product was size-selected on a 2% E-gel SizeSelection system after Ampure bead purification. Before pooling, libraries had their quality checked on a Bioanalyzer, their concentration measured with Qubit, and their quantity determined with the Kapa Library Quantification kit. Libraries were sequenced paired-end 2 x 150 bp on an Illumina HiSeq 2500. To increase sequence diversity, about 25-31% phiX was spiked into each library pool. The paper's processing steps were these. The quality-filtered reads were processed with the UMI-based MiGEC pipeline, whose error correction step removed more than 75% of the raw TCR sequences. IMGT germline references were used for aligning VDJ genes, and each clonotype was defined as a unique CDR3 amino acid sequence together with its V-J genes. VDJtools evaluated clonal expansion, Shannon diversity and CDR3 relatedness (CalcPairwiseDistances, ClusterSamples); CLCbio workbench built phylogenetic trees. Expanded clones were defined as having at least 8 unique UMIs, based on coefficient-of-variation modelling across technical triplicates. The raw public data were reprocessed by TCRdb itself: fastp quality trimming at Q25, MiXCR clonotype calling, in-frame beta chains only. When rows share a CDR3 protein, they turn into one entry using the most common DNA and genes. The authors' filters were not applied to this entry. The sample profile shows about 26,000 distinct CDR3 sequences; about 3.5% of them were found once. The top ten hold 7% of the sample.

The V and J segments used are TRBV5-1 and TRBJ2-5, with the D gene uncertain. This clonotype was obtained from a woman aged 25 to 39 with multiple sclerosis. Sequencing used PBMCs. The sequenced DNA: TGCGCCAGCAGCCCCCAGGAACCTTGGGGAGAGACCCAGTACTTC. Its product reads: CASSPQEPWGETQYF.